The 14 T cell receptor beta chains presented below share a single source sample, sequenced in a study of blood T cell repertoires in COVID-19. The protocol was immunoSEQ multiplex PCR, while the TCRdb copy is restricted to in-frame clones and leaves out a portion. The sample consists of about 33,000 clones, more than 80% of them appearing once. Sequencing was done on a sample of peripheral blood. Every receptor here comes from a human donor in a cohort sampled during active COVID-19.

The rearrangement links TRBV6-5 to TRBJ2-7; D perhaps matches TRBD1 (6 bases). V dropped 5 bases and J dropped 0 bases, with 14 bases sitting between them. CDR1 and CDR2 (germline): MNHEY, SVGAGI. This CDR3 comprises 15 residues. The CDR3 sequence is CASSKTGLNSYEQYF. The DNA for the CDR3 is TGTGCCAGCAGTAAAACAGGGCTCAACTCCTACGAGCAGTACTTC.

This clone was found once. This rearrangement joins TRBV18 to TRBJ2-5; 8 bases are shared with TRBD1. This CDR3 spans 14 amino acids. Germline V lookup: CDR1 KGHSH, CDR2 LQKENI. V lost 3 bases to trimming and J lost 4 bases; unmatched junction nucleotides: 4. CDR3 coding DNA: TGTGCCAGCTCACCCGGGACAGGCCCAGAGACCCAGTACTTC. Its translation is CASSPGTGPETQYF.

The rearrangement links TRBV6-5 to TRBJ1-2, with 9 bases fitting TRBD1. The J segment lost 4 bases and the V segment lost 0 bases, leaving 6 bases of the junction unmatched. Germline loops: CDR1 MNHEY, CDR2 SVGAGI. The CDR3 runs to 16 residues. The CDR3 DNA is TGTGCCAGCAGTTACTCTGGGACAGGGAGGGGCTATGGCTACACCTTC. Translating it yields CASSYSGTGRGYGYTF.

This clone showed up just a few times. The V and J genes are TRBV29-1 and TRBJ2-7; 12 bases agree with TRBD2. This CDR3 comprises 14 residues. Germline V gene data show CDR1 as SQVTM and CDR2 as ANQGSEA. V lost 7 bases and J lost 9; bases outside the gene matches: 13. As DNA, the CDR3 is TGCAGCGCAAGACTAGCGGGAGCAGCGGGCGGGCAGTACTTC. It is translated as CSARLAGAAGGQYF.

The V call is TRBV7-2, the J call TRBJ2-1, with TRBD2 identical over 9 bases. After removal of 0 bases from V and 7 bases from J, the junction contained 7 bases not matched to a gene. CDR1 and CDR2 (germline): SGHTA, FQGNSA. This CDR3 has 16 amino acids. DNA of the CDR3: TGTGCCAGCAGCTTAGCGTTACTAGCGGGTGGAAATGAGCAGTTCTTC. The encoded protein is CASSLALLAGGNEQFF.

This chain joins TRBV11-2 and TRBJ1-1; no clear D. Germline loops: CDR1 SGHAT, CDR2 FQNNGV. V was shortened by 5 bases and J by 5 bases, with 9 bases between the two germline ends. The CDR3 is 12 residues long. The CDR3 DNA reads as TGTGCCAGCAGCACCCAACAGACTGAAGCTTTCTTT. It codes for CASSTQQTEAFF.

This clone occurred a few times. The genes are TRBV7-8 and TRBJ1-4; perhaps TRBD1 as D (5 bases). Germline V gene sequence: CDR1 SGHVS, CDR2 FQNEAQ. This CDR3 is built from 17 residues. Trimming took off 3 bases at V and 5 bases at J, with 19 bases between the two ends. CDR3 DNA sequence: TGTGCCAGCAGCTTTACCTTCTCCAGGGAACCAAATGAAAAACTGTTTTTT. Its translation is CASSFTFSREPNEKLFF.

The V and J genes are TRBV13 and TRBJ1-2, with TRBD1 matching 8 bases. Per the germline V gene, CDR1 is PRHDT and CDR2 is FYEKMQ (reference sequence). V shed 4 bases and J 4 bases; nucleotides not matched to a gene: 5. The CDR3 is 14 amino acids. CDR3 nucleotide sequence: TGTGCCAGCAGCTCGCAGGGGACAGGCTATGGCTACACCTTC. Amino acid sequence: CASSSQGTGYGYTF.

The V call is TRBV11-2, the J call TRBJ2-5, with 14 bases identical to TRBD2. Trimming removed 4 bases from V and 3 bases from J; junction bases left unmatched: 4. The germline CDR1 and CDR2 sequences are SGHAT and FQNNGV. The CDR3 extends over 16 amino acids. CDR3 sequence: CASSSRLAGGEETQYF. CDR3 DNA sequence: TGTGCCAGCAGCTCCCGACTAGCGGGGGGGGAAGAGACCCAGTACTTC.

J is TRBJ2-7 and V is TRBV5-4, with TRBD1 identical over 7 bases. Per germline, CDR1 SGHNT and CDR2 YYREEE (reference sequence). The V gene end was trimmed by 4 bases and the J gene end by 2 bases; junction bases not matched to a gene: 12. The CDR3 runs to 16 residues. CDR3 in amino acids: CASSRAGTVGPYEQYF. The CDR3 DNA reads as TGTGCCAGCAGCAGGGCCGGGACAGTGGGCCCCTACGAGCAGTACTTC.

The V and J genes are TRBV4-1 and TRBJ2-1; maybe TRBD1 (5 bases). The CDR3 has 18 amino acids. V lost 0 bases, J lost 0 bases, and 15 bases lay in between. Germline assignment: CDR1 MGHRA and CDR2 YSYEKL. Written as DNA, the CDR3 is TGCGCCAGCAGCCAAGAGGTTCAGGGTCCGAGCTCCTACAATGAGCAGTTCTTC. It translates to CASSQEVQGPSSYNEQFF.

This clone has a single count. The rearrangement joins TRBV6-6 to TRBJ2-7, with D perhaps matching TRBD1 (5 bases). Germline V gene sequence: CDR1 MNHNY, CDR2 SVGAGI (reference sequence). This CDR3 is 16 amino acids long. V was shortened by 2 bases and J by 0 bases, with 14 bases between the two germline ends. The CDR3 sequence is CASSYPDSSGSYEQYF. The CDR3 DNA is TGTGCCAGCAGTTACCCTGACAGTTCCGGCTCCTACGAGCAGTACTTC.

The chain combines TRBV4-1 with TRBJ2-4; 7 positions match TRBD1. V dropped 3 bases and J dropped 5; count of bases not matched to a gene: 13. This CDR3 spans 17 amino acids. CDR1 is MGHRA and CDR2 is YSYEKL in the germline V gene. CDR3 DNA: TGCGCCAGCAGCCATCCCCCCGGGACAGAGGGGGAAAACATTCAGTACTTC. As protein: CASSHPPGTEGENIQYF.

The rearrangement links TRBV2 to TRBJ2-7, with 7 bases aligning to TRBD1. J lost 2 bases, V lost 3 bases, and 4 bases had no gene match. Germline values: CDR1 SNHLY, CDR2 FYNNEI. The CDR3 has 14 amino acids. The CDR3 reads CASSDFQGAYEQYF. CDR3 in DNA: TGTGCCAGCAGTGATTTCCAGGGGGCCTACGAGCAGTACTTC.